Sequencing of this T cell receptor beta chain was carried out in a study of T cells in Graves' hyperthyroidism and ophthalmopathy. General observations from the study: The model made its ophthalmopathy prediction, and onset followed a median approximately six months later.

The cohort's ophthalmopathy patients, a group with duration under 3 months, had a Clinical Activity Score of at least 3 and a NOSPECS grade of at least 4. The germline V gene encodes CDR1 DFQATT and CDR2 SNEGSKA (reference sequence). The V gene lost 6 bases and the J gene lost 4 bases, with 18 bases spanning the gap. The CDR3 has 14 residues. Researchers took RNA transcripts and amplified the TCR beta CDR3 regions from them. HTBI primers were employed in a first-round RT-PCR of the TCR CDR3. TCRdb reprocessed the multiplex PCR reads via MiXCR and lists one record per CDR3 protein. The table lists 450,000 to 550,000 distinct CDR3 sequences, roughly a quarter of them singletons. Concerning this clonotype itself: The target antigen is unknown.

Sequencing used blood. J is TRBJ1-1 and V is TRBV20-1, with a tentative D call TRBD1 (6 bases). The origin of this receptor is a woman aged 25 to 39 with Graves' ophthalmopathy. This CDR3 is CSAHIQGVPTEAFF. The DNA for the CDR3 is TGCAGTGCCCATATACAGGGAGTCCCCACTGAAGCTTTCTTT.